The 19 T cell receptor beta chains in this list originate from one sample, sequenced in a study of blood T cell repertoires in COVID-19. Only in-frame clones appear in the TCRdb table, and some are missing; sequencing was by immunoSEQ multiplex PCR. The repertoire consists of about 150,000 clones, with about nine tenths occurring once and the leading ten covering about 4.2%. The sequencing sample was made of peripheral blood. The receptor set was obtained from a woman aged 60-70 years with active or convalescent COVID-19.

V usage is TRBV30 and J usage is TRBJ2-5; D is possibly TRBD2 (5 bases). The CDR3 runs to 13 residues. Looked up from germline, CDR1 is GTSNPN and CDR2 is SVGIG (reference sequence). V dropped 4 bases and J dropped 4 bases, with 13 bases sitting between them. CDR3 bases: TGTGCCTGGACTATCTACGCGGGAGAGACCCAGTACTTC. It encodes CAWTIYAGETQYF.

The V call is TRBV6-5, the J call TRBJ1-5; D might be TRBD1 (6 bases). Germline V lookup: CDR1 MNHEY, CDR2 SVGAGI. The CDR3 loop spans 13 amino acids. Trimming removed 7 bases from V and 6 bases from J, with 13 bases in between. For the CDR3, the DNA is TGTGCCAGCATTGGAACAGGGATTCAGCCCCAGCATTTT. Translating it yields CASIGTGIQPQHF.

This clone has a handful of counts. The V gene is TRBV4-1, the J gene TRBJ2-7, with a weak D call TRBD2 (5 bases). Germline V gene data show CDR1 as MGHRA and CDR2 as YSYEKL. CDR3 length equals 15 residues. V dropped 0 bases and J dropped 0 bases, with 9 bases sitting between them. The CDR3 DNA reads as TGCGCCAGCAGCCAAGATCCGGGGTTCTCCTACGAGCAGTACTTC. It is translated as CASSQDPGFSYEQYF.

The chain couples TRBV5-1 to TRBJ2-2, with D tentatively TRBD1 (6 bases). CDR1 SGHRS and CDR2 YFSETQ come from the germline V gene. The CDR3 is 14 residues long. Trimming pared 4 bases from V and 3 bases from J, leaving 10 bases between. The CDR3 nucleotides read TGCGCCAGCAGCCCTGGACAGCACACCGGGGAGCTGTTTTTT. It is translated as CASSPGQHTGELFF.

The CDR3 region has the DNA TGTGCCAGCAAACAACAGGGGCCCGGGGAGCTGTTTTTT. Translation: CASKQQGPGELFF. The J gene is TRBJ2-2, the V gene TRBV2, with 7 bases matching TRBD1. V lost 7 bases, J lost 6 bases, and 5 bases stayed unmatched. This CDR3 comprises 13 residues. Germline V gives CDR1 SNHLY, CDR2 FYNNEI.

This clone was picked up one time. The rearrangement uses TRBV24-1 and TRBJ2-5; 8 nucleotides align to TRBD1. V dropped 3 bases and J dropped 4; count of bases not matched to a gene: 3. CDR1 and CDR2 (germline): KGHDR, SFDVKD. This CDR3 contains 14 residues. The CDR3 DNA reads as TGTGCCACCAGTGATCAGGGGGCAGGAGAGACCCAGTACTTC. Its protein product is CATSDQGAGETQYF.

This rearrangement joins TRBV7-2 to TRBJ1-2; 7 bases line up with TRBD1. The CDR3 has 14 residues. CDR1 and CDR2 (germline): SGHTA, FQGNSA. With 1 base clipped from V and 5 bases from J, the junction kept 4 bases outside the gene matches. CDR3 nucleotide sequence: TGTGCCAGCAGCTTAGAGACAGGGCTATATGGCTACACCTTC. This sequence encodes CASSLETGLYGYTF.

The V and J genes are TRBV30 and TRBJ2-2, with D possibly TRBD2 on 5 matching bases. Trimming left V 8 bases short and J 0 bases short, with 13 bases between. The CDR3 loop spans 14 amino acids. Germline CDR1 is GTSNPN and CDR2 is SVGIG (reference sequence). Here the CDR3 DNA reads TGTGCCGGAGGTCGGCAGGCGAACACCGGGGAGCTGTTTTTT. Protein: CAGGRQANTGELFF.

This clone has only one observation. CDR3 region: CASSRENSNTGELFF. The CDR3 nucleotides read TGTGCCAGCAGTCGAGAAAATTCGAACACCGGGGAGCTGTTTTTT. The chain employs TRBV27 and TRBJ2-2; D is uncertain. The CDR3 has 15 residues. The V and J ends lost 5 bases and 0 bases respectively, with 10 bases between them. Germline V CDR1 and CDR2: MNHEY, SMNVEV (reference sequence).

The rearrangement links TRBV19 to TRBJ2-2, with D tentatively TRBD1 (7 bases). This CDR3 is built from 15 residues. Trimming stripped 8 bases from V and 0 bases from J, with 13 bases between. Germline lookup yields CDR1 LNHDA and CDR2 SQIVND (reference sequence). The chain's CDR3 is CASLRGTANTGELFF. For the CDR3, the DNA is TGTGCCAGTCTACGGGGGACAGCGAACACCGGGGAGCTGTTTTTT. Looking up the rest from reference TRBV19 and TRBJ2-2 gives the full variable domain: DGGITQSPKYLFRKEGQNVTLSCEQNLNHDAMYWYRQDPGQGLRLIYYSQIVNDFQKGDIAEGYSVSREKKESFPLTVTSAQKNPTAFYLCASLRGTANTGELFFGEGSRLTVL.

This chain uses TRBV7-2 with TRBJ1-1; 9 bases match TRBD1. CDR1 is SGHTA and CDR2 is FQGNSA in the germline V gene. This CDR3 is built from 15 residues. Losses at the gene ends were 5 bases for V and 7 bases for J; bases not matched to a gene: 11. The CDR3 region is CASSPSQGAGREAFF. In DNA, the CDR3 is TGTGCCAGCAGCCCTTCACAGGGGGCCGGTCGTGAAGCTTTCTTT.

The genes are TRBV29-1 and TRBJ1-3, with 11 bases matching TRBD1. This CDR3 contains 15 residues. Germline V gives CDR1 SQVTM, CDR2 ANQGSEA. The J segment lost 0 bases and the V segment lost 6 bases, leaving 4 bases of the junction unmatched. The CDR3 reads CSVGTGGSSGNTIYF. Here the CDR3 DNA reads TGCAGCGTGGGGACAGGGGGATCCTCTGGAAACACCATATATTTT.

The rearrangement links TRBV29-1 to TRBJ1-2; D may be TRBD1 (6 bases). Trimming pared 3 bases from V and 13 bases from J, leaving 18 bases between. CDR3 length: 12 residues. Germline V gene data show CDR1 as SQVTM and CDR2 as ANQGSEA. CDR3 DNA: TGCAGCGTTGACAAATCAGCGACAGGACTCACCTTC. Translating gives CSVDKSATGLTF.

This clone showed up just once. V gene TRBV10-3 combines with J gene TRBJ2-7, with TRBD1 matching 9 bases. The CDR3 runs to 14 residues. V was pared by 6 bases and J by 4 bases, with 7 bases of the junction left unmatched. CDR1 and CDR2 from the germline V gene are ENHRY and SYGVKD. CDR3 amino acids: CAISTGTGLYEQYF. CDR3 bases: TGTGCCATCAGCACCGGGACAGGGCTATACGAGCAGTACTTC.

This clone was recorded only once. This sequence joins TRBV7-9 and TRBJ2-1, with D unresolved. Germline V gives CDR1 SEHNR, CDR2 FQNEAQ (reference sequence). Trimming pared 5 bases from V and 0 bases from J, leaving 8 bases between. CDR3 length: 14 residues. CDR3 loop: CASSRAGSYNEQFF. The DNA of the CDR3 is TGTGCCAGCAGCCGAGCAGGCTCCTACAATGAGCAGTTCTTC.

In this sample, this clone turned up once. V and J are TRBV19 and TRBJ1-2; 7 bases are a match to TRBD1. The V gene end was trimmed by 8 bases and the J gene end by 7 bases; junction bases not matched to a gene: 22. The germline V gene encodes CDR1 LNHDA and CDR2 SQIVND (reference sequence). There are 17 residues in the CDR3. CDR3 sequence reads: CASAPRQGLIQKSGYTF. The CDR3 DNA is TGTGCCAGTGCACCCCGACAGGGTCTCATACAGAAAAGTGGCTACACCTTC.

Only one count was recorded for this clone. The CDR3 sequence is CAWSSGEGGYTF. The CDR3 DNA sequence: TGTGCCTGGAGTTCGGGGGAGGGTGGCTACACCTTC. V and J are TRBV30 and TRBJ1-2; D is possibly TRBD1 (5 bases). V was trimmed by 2 bases and J by 7 bases, leaving 11 bases between them. Germline V gene sequence: CDR1 GTSNPN, CDR2 SVGIG (reference sequence). The CDR3 is 12 residues long.

The genes are TRBV10-3 and TRBJ1-4; D is unresolved. The CDR3 consists of 13 residues. V dropped 4 bases and J dropped 4 bases, with 7 bases sitting between them. Germline values: CDR1 ENHRY, CDR2 SYGVKD. CDR3 in amino acids: CAISVEINEKLFF. CDR3 nucleotides: TGTGCCATCAGTGTAGAGATTAATGAAAAACTGTTTTTT.

This chain connects TRBV4-3 to TRBJ2-1, with TRBD1 identical over 7 bases. V lost 1 base to trimming and J lost 4 bases; unmatched junction nucleotides: 4. CDR1 is LGHNA and CDR2 is YSLEER in the germline V gene. The length of the CDR3 is 15 residues. CDR3 loop: CASSQAGTDYNEQFF. In DNA form, the CDR3 reads TGCGCCAGCAGCCAAGCCGGGACAGATTACAATGAGCAGTTCTTC.